This TCR beta chain is drawn from a study of molecular identifiers for immune sequencing clone quantification. Study background: Four of five splits of RNA from approximately 20,000 or 98,000 naive CD8 cells were sequenced in replicates.

On this clonotype itself: Its antigen is not identified.

TCRdb used MiXCR to reprocess the PCR reads, holding one entry per CDR3 protein. Of roughly 320,000 distinct CDR3 sequences in the sample, 24% are singletons; the top ten hold 0.74%. General study findings and limits: Barcodes shared by identical TCR molecules could lead to underestimated sizes of highly expanded clones.

Sequenced sample: naive CD8+ T cells from blood, with Jurkat cell RNA spiked in. Subset in this sample: FACS-sorted CD8+CD4-CCR7+CD45RA+ naive T cells. This TCR came from a human donor in good health. Some libraries in this study had Jurkat cell RNA spiked in.

CDR3 sequence: CASSFPSGGPYEQYF. CDR3 DNA sequence: TGTGCCAGCAGCTTTCCTTCCGGGGGCCCCTACGAGCAGTACTTC. The chain links TRBV7-9 to TRBJ2-7; the D call may be TRBD1 or TRBD2 (6 bases each). This CDR3 spans 15 amino acids. The germline V gene encodes CDR1 SEHNR and CDR2 FQNEAQ (reference sequence). V was trimmed by 3 bases and J by 2 bases, leaving 14 bases between them.